Following are 17 T cell receptor beta chains from one sample sequenced in a study of OX40 agonist ivuxolimab in advanced cancers. Sequenced by immunoSEQ multiplex PCR; TCRdb stores in-frame clones only, minus some. The sample lists some 94,000 clones, 80% to 95% seen once, with around 3.4% in the top ten. Sequenced here: CD4+ or CD8+ T cells sorted from blood, sampled in a trial of the OX40 agonist ivuxolimab. The source is an adult with an advanced solid tumor such as melanoma, head and neck, liver or kidney cancer.

The table lists this clone with a few counts. The V gene is TRBV23-1, the J gene TRBJ1-1, with 7 nucleotides matching TRBD1. TRBV23-1 is identified as an open reading frame with a role that is uncertain. V lost 0 bases, J lost 4 bases, and 8 bases stayed unmatched. The CDR3 length is 16 residues. The CDR3 bases are TGCGCCAGCAGTCAATCGAGGGAACAGGGGACCACTGAAGCTTTCTTT. This gives the protein CASSQSREQGTTEAFF.

The CDR3 here is CASSIGGFGYTF. For the CDR3, the DNA is TGTGCCAGCAGCATAGGGGGATTCGGCTACACCTTC. This chain joins TRBV9 and TRBJ1-2; D possibly corresponds to TRBD1 (6 bases). The CDR3 sequence is 12 residues long. Germline CDR1 SGDLS, CDR2 YYNGEE. Trimming removed 4 bases from V and 8 bases from J, with 12 bases in between.

This sequence joins TRBV15 and TRBJ2-1; 7 positions agree with TRBD1. This CDR3 is built from 14 residues. Germline values: CDR1 LNHNV, CDR2 YYDKDF (reference sequence). The V segment lost 5 bases and the J segment 5 bases; nucleotides outside the gene matches: 6. The CDR3 spells CATSPGQVNNEQFF. The CDR3 region has the DNA TGTGCCACCAGCCCCGGACAGGTGAACAATGAGCAGTTCTTC.

CDR3 nucleotide sequence: TGCGCCAGCAGCCAAGTTATATTAGCCAAAAACATTCAGTACTTC. Its protein product is CASSQVILAKNIQYF. This chain uses TRBV4-1 with TRBJ2-4; D not resolved. V was pared by 1 base and J by 0 bases, with 7 bases between. CDR1 MGHRA and CDR2 YSYEKL come from the germline V gene. The CDR3 covers 15 residues.

This clone was detected once. The genes are TRBV4-3 and TRBJ1-1, with D perhaps TRBD1 (5 bases). This CDR3 comprises 14 residues. V dropped 5 bases and J dropped 4 bases, with 14 bases sitting between them. Germline V CDR1 and CDR2: LGHNA, YSLEER. Written as DNA, the CDR3 is TGCGCCAGCAGCTACGGGGCCCGCGGCACTGAAGCTTTCTTT. Its translation is CASSYGARGTEAFF.

The gene calls are TRBV5-1 and TRBJ1-6; 10 positions agree with TRBD1. CDR1 and CDR2 from the germline V gene are SGHRS and YFSETQ. The trim removed 5 bases at V and 1 base at J, leaving 12 bases unmatched. The length of the CDR3 is 19 residues. The CDR3 bases are TGCGCCAGCAGACCAACCGGGACAGGGGAGGAATCCTATAATTCACCCCTCCACTTT. It is translated as CASRPTGTGEESYNSPLHF.

Here the CDR3 reads CASSLAGRYTEAFF. Written as DNA, the CDR3 is TGTGCCAGCAGTTTGGCGGGCAGATACACTGAAGCTTTCTTT. The chain joins TRBV27 to TRBJ1-1; D unresolved. The V gene's germline CDR1 is MNHEY and CDR2 SMNVEV (reference sequence). Between the trimmed V and J ends, which lost 3 bases and 3 bases, there was a span of 11 bases. The length of the CDR3 is 14 residues.

V is TRBV27 and J is TRBJ1-5, with 7 bases lining up with TRBD1. Germline V gene sequence: CDR1 MNHEY, CDR2 SMNVEV (reference sequence). The length of the CDR3 is 12 residues. Losses at the gene ends were 7 bases for V and 6 bases for J; bases not matched to a gene: 3. The CDR3 loop reads CASKSGGQPQHF. CDR3 sequence (DNA): TGTGCCAGCAAGTCAGGGGGTCAGCCCCAGCATTTT.

The rearrangement joins TRBV13 to TRBJ2-1; D uncertain. The V and J ends lost 0 bases and 5 bases respectively, with 5 bases between them. Germline loops: CDR1 PRHDT, CDR2 FYEKMQ (reference sequence). The length of the CDR3 is 13 residues. The CDR3 region is CASSLGINNEQFF. CDR3 sequence (DNA): TGTGCCAGCAGCTTAGGGATCAACAATGAGCAGTTCTTC.

J is TRBJ2-7 and V is TRBV5-1; D perhaps matches TRBD2 (6 bases). The CDR3 contains 14 residues. Germline CDR1 is SGHRS and CDR2 is YFSETQ. Trimming left V 1 base short and J 0 bases short, with 8 bases between. The chain's CDR3 is CASSLPSDSYEQYF. For the CDR3, the DNA is TGCGCCAGCAGCTTGCCTAGCGACTCCTACGAGCAGTACTTC.

V usage is TRBV13 and J usage is TRBJ2-7; 11 bases line up with TRBD1. The junction had 10 bases not matched to a gene; V was cut back by 4 bases and J by 2 bases. Germline assignment: CDR1 PRHDT and CDR2 FYEKMQ (reference sequence). The CDR3 has 17 amino acids. CDR3 region: CASSSDPGTGGTYEQYF. CDR3 nucleotides: TGTGCCAGCAGCTCTGACCCCGGGACAGGGGGAACCTACGAGCAGTACTTC.

The rearrangement links TRBV5-4 to TRBJ2-5; TRBD1 is a possible D gene (5 bases). The germline V gene has CDR1 SGHNT and CDR2 YYREEE (reference sequence). This CDR3 has 15 residues. The V gene lost 0 bases and the J gene lost 0 bases, with 9 bases spanning the gap. The CDR3 is CASSLVEGDQETQYF. The CDR3 DNA reads TGTGCCAGCAGCTTGGTGGAAGGGGACCAAGAGACCCAGTACTTC.

This clone was observed a single time. The chain recombines TRBV13 with TRBJ2-7; D is perhaps TRBD1 (5 bases). Trimming pared 2 bases from V and 2 bases from J, leaving 10 bases between. This CDR3 comprises 14 residues. Germline V lookup: CDR1 PRHDT, CDR2 FYEKMQ (reference sequence). The CDR3 DNA reads TGTGCCAGCAGCTTATCAGGGCAGGCCTACGAGCAGTACTTC. Its protein is CASSLSGQAYEQYF.

The chain carries TRBV9 and TRBJ2-7; the D gene could be TRBD1 or TRBD2 (5 bases each). Germline V gene sequence: CDR1 SGDLS, CDR2 YYNGEE. This CDR3 has 14 amino acids. V was clipped by 4 bases and J by 4 bases, with 15 bases between them. The CDR3 spells CASSPYSGLYEQYF. The CDR3 bases are TGTGCCAGCAGCCCTTATTCGGGGCTATACGAGCAGTACTTC.

This rearrangement joins TRBV6-1 to TRBJ2-1; D is possibly TRBD1 (6 bases). Germline CDR1 MNHNS, CDR2 SASEGT. This CDR3 has 15 residues. Trimming pared 2 bases from V and 2 bases from J, leaving 10 bases between. The CDR3 sequence: CASSESGDPYNEQFF. CDR3 nucleotide sequence: TGTGCCAGCAGTGAATCAGGGGATCCCTACAATGAGCAGTTCTTC.

The V and J genes are TRBV5-6 and TRBJ2-7, with D hard to call. Trimming stripped 4 bases from V and 5 bases from J, with 7 bases between. The CDR3 is 11 residues long. Germline V gene lookup returns CDR1 SGHDT and CDR2 YYEEEE. CDR3 in amino acids: CASSIRDEQYF. CDR3 DNA: TGTGCCAGCAGCATTCGGGACGAGCAGTACTTC.

The rearrangement joins TRBV6-5 to TRBJ2-3; possibly TRBD1 for D (6 bases). The length of the CDR3 is 15 residues. V was shortened by 2 bases and J by 1 base, with 10 bases between the two germline ends. The germline V gene encodes CDR1 MNHEY and CDR2 SVGAGI. The CDR3 DNA reads as TGTGCCAGCAGTTACGCGGCAGGGGGCACAGATACGCAGTATTTT. Protein product: CASSYAAGGTDTQYF.